This TCR beta chain was retrieved from a study of blood T cell repertoires in COVID-19. Study details: T cells, B-cell-depleted T cells, or PBMCs supplied cDNA or gDNA.

The protocol was immunoSEQ multiplex PCR, while the TCRdb copy is restricted to in-frame clones and leaves out a portion. The sample holds hundreds of thousands of clones; roughly 88% are singletons and the top ten take 1.4% to 1.5%. The CDR3 is 13 residues long. The germline V gene has CDR1 MNHEY and CDR2 SVGAGI. The V and J ends lost 6 bases and 1 base respectively, with 9 bases between them. The sequence was obtained from a woman younger than 45 with active or convalescent COVID-19. Sequencing input: peripheral blood. The gene calls are TRBV6-5 and TRBJ1-1; D is unresolved. The DNA for the CDR3 is TGTGCCAGCAGCCCATTCGGGAACACTGAAGCTTTCTTT. Its protein product is CASSPFGNTEAFF.